One T cell receptor (beta chain) is described in this entry. This clonotype occurred many times. Its specific antigen is unknown. Qualities for individual bases were not recorded, and no much larger clone is one base off. This record belongs to a study of T-cell memory formation after mild COVID-19 (dated by TCRdb to about 2021). For the study in its entirety: TCR sequence clusters from the two donors were found to be largely donor specific. Two young, previously healthy adult volunteers, one female and one male, were included in the cohort. In a couple of donors, T-cell clones that expanded and contracted after mild COVID-19 were tracked by sequencing TCRalpha and TCRbeta repertoires over time. What the study reported, not specific to this receptor: The detection of some responding clones in pre-infection memory suggests that pre-existing cross-reactive memory T cells joined the SARS-CoV-2 response. Only two mild cases were covered by the study, and larger cohorts that include severe cases with pre-infection samples were considered necessary. SARS-CoV-2 specificity was not confirmed for the second-wave clones peaking on day 37. Contracting CD4+ clones were found mainly in CM and EM memory subsets, while CD8+ clones were enriched in EMRA. Balanced CD4/CD8 phenotypes were observed for clones contracting from day 15 to 85, whereas a bias towards CD4+ was observed for a second wave of clones expanding from day 15 to 37.

Ficoll-Paque density gradient centrifugation was the method used to isolate PBMCs. Sequencing used an Illumina NovaSeq 6000. cDNA libraries for TCRalpha and TCRbeta were prepared by 5'RACE using constant-segment primers, with sample barcodes and unique molecular identifiers added. Trizol reagent was used to extract RNA from every sample. Libraries were amplified in two PCR steps, with a second sample barcode and Illumina TruSeq adapters added in the second step. Libraries were sequenced on an Illumina NovaSeq with 2 x 150 bp paired-end reads. The authors processed their data as follows. Demultiplexing of reads and collapsing into UMI-guided consensus sequences were performed with migec v1.2.7. Using mixcr v2.1.11, the UMI consensuses were aligned to TRA and TRB V and J templates and assembled into clonotypes. A clonotype was counted as expanded or contracted only if both edgeR and NoisET called the change significant, with noise models trained on biological replicates. For edgeR calls, the cutoffs were a false discovery rate-adjusted p below 0.01 and a log2 fold-change threshold of 1. PCA with hierarchical clustering of max-normalized trajectories of the 1000 most abundant clonotypes was used as exploratory dynamics analysis. Separately sequenced CD4+ and CD8+ repertoires were used to assign the CD4 or CD8 phenotype of responding clones. TCRdb reworked the public reads: Q25 trimming with fastp, MiXCR clone assembly, productive beta chains retained. Each entry is one CDR3 protein sequence, shown with its most common DNA and genes. TCRdb, not the authors, supplied the V and J calls. The sample data list over 10,000 distinct CDR3 sequences, and more than 10% of these were observed just once. The top ten constitute roughly half of the sample.

The CDR3 goes from the cysteine to the phenylalanine over 14 residues. Kept here is only the CDR3 DNA, which spans 42 bases and is read in frame from base 1. Deletion took 6 bases off V and 7 bases off J, with a span of 16 bases between the germline ends. The germline V gene (reference sequence) yields PRHDT for CDR1 and FYEKMQ for CDR2. The TCR was taken from an adult woman who had mild COVID-19 (a few samples of this study predate the infection). The sample titles of this study are shuffled in the database, so cell type and time point are left out; the donor was told from shared clones. Sequencing was done on a sample of PBMCs or a T cell subset sorted from them (not recorded which). Recombination linked TRBV13 to TRBJ2-1; the D segment could be TRBD1, given 5 matching bases. Read as DNA, the sequence is TGTGCCAGCAGACCCGACATAGGGGCGAATGAGCAGTTCTTC. It specifies CASRPDIGANEQFF.